This TCR beta chain was captured by sequencing in a study of T cell repertoires in cytomegalovirus infection. On the study more broadly: In the study, CMV epitopes included recently identified HLA-C-restricted and well-studied HLA-B-restricted ones. It can be stated that public TCR beta signatures indicated CMV infection as well as a matching HLA type.

For this clonotype: Its specificity is unknown.

TCRdb itself ran the reads through MiXCR, one entry per CDR3 protein. The sample lists around 69,000 distinct CDR3 sequences, 20% seen once, with roughly two thirds in the top ten. General study findings and limits: Cumulative frequency (of public TCR beta family members) identified carriers of CMV plus the relevant HLA.

V was shortened by 4 bases and J by 1 base, with 16 bases between the two germline ends. The germline CDR1 and CDR2 sequences are MNHEY and SVGEGT. This CDR3 comprises 16 residues. The chain is built from TRBV6-2 or TRBV6-3 and TRBJ1-1; perhaps TRBD1 as D (6 bases). The starting material was CD8+ T cells from cultured PBMCs, obtained from culture after CMV antigen stimulation. The receptor was derived from a human donor in good health (CMV status not recorded). Some clones in this sample may be carry-over from other donors' samples. The CDR3 DNA follows: TGTGCCAGCAGTTTTACTCCAGGGGCGGGGAACACTGAAGCTTTCTTT. Amino acid sequence: CASSFTPGAGNTEAFF.